This T cell receptor (beta chain) was captured by sequencing in a study of cytomegalovirus exposure and HLA in healthy donors. Looking at the study overall: The platform used for the 120 or so validation repertoires matched that of the approximately 710 first-cohort repertoires, a later analysis reported. Study observations and caveats: The study listed under 200 cytomegalovirus-associated TCR beta chains. A few of the chains that were CMV-associated were confirmed in vitro to be specific for CMV antigens.

Points on this clone: Its antigen is unknown.

The protocol was immunoSEQ multiplex PCR, while the TCRdb copy is restricted to in-frame clones and leaves out a portion. Here the sample spans 250,000 to 400,000 clones, 88% being singletons. The germline V gene encodes CDR1 SGHVS and CDR2 FQNEAQ. V shed 5 bases and J shed 0 bases, with 10 bases lying between them. The CDR3 is made up of 15 amino acids. Specimen: PBMCs. The chain combines TRBV7-8 with TRBJ2-2; perhaps TRBD2 as D (5 bases). This clonotype was obtained from a man younger than 40 in good health and CMV-seronegative. The CDR3, as DNA: TGTGCCAGCAGCGCAGGACTTGCGAACACCGGGGAGCTGTTTTTT. It translates to CASSAGLANTGELFF.